The 7 T cell receptor beta chains listed next were all sequenced from one sample in a study of T cells in Graves' hyperthyroidism and ophthalmopathy. Amplification of TCR beta CDR3 regions was performed using RNA transcripts as template. The study used the HTBI primer set for a first-round RT-PCR of the TCR CDR3. MiXCR, applied by TCRdb to the multiplex PCR reads, yields one record per CDR3 protein. The data contain over 550,000 distinct CDR3 sequences, 15% to 20% of them singletons. Material for sequencing was blood. Source of these receptors: a woman younger than 35 with Graves' hyperthyroidism.

In this sample, this clonotype turned up many times. CDR3 DNA sequence: TGTGCCACCAGTGATTTGCAGGACAGGGGTGTTCGTGGCTACACCTTC. It specifies CATSDLQDRGVRGYTF. This chain connects TRBV24-1 to TRBJ1-2, with 9 bases fitting TRBD1. The CDR3 extends over 16 amino acids. V gave up 0 bases and J gave up 7 bases; unmatched junction bases: 8. Germline CDR1 KGHDR, CDR2 SFDVKD.

This clonotype was picked up many times. The chain employs TRBV7-9 and TRBJ2-1, with 14 nucleotides matching TRBD2. This CDR3 has 17 residues. The V segment lost 3 bases and the J segment 4 bases; nucleotides outside the gene matches: 5. CDR1 and CDR2 (germline): SEHNR, FQNEAQ (reference sequence). The CDR3 reads CASSFGGLAGDYNEQFF. The DNA of the CDR3 is TGTGCCAGCAGCTTTGGGGGACTAGCGGGAGATTACAATGAGCAGTTCTTC.

This CDR3 reads CAWGLSYRDRGRNQPQHF. In nucleotides, the CDR3 is TGTGCCTGGGGTCTCTCCTACCGGGACAGGGGTCGGAATCAGCCCCAGCATTTT. The chain employs TRBV30 and TRBJ1-5, with 10 bases identical to TRBD1. The V segment lost 5 bases and the J segment 4 bases; nucleotides outside the gene matches: 17. CDR1 and CDR2 (germline): GTSNPN, SVGIG (reference sequence). The CDR3 runs to 18 residues. The full variable domain, its missing parts supplied by reference TRBV30 and TRBJ1-5, is SQTIHQWPATLVQPVGSPLSLECTVEGTSNPNLYWYRQAAGRGLQLLFYSVGIGQISSEVPQNLSASRPQDRQFILSSKKLLLSDSGFYLCAWGLSYRDRGRNQPQHFGDGTRLSIL.

Only a few counts were recorded for this clonotype. The chain recombines TRBV19 with TRBJ1-1, with D unclear. Trimming left V 3 bases short and J 1 base short, with 18 bases between. Germline V CDR1 and CDR2: LNHDA, SQIVND (reference sequence). The CDR3 sequence is 17 residues long. CDR3 nucleotide sequence: TGTGCCAGTAGTATGAGACTATGGCGGAAGACGAACACTGAAGCTTTCTTT. The encoded protein is CASSMRLWRKTNTEAFF.

This clonotype was observed a handful of times. V gene TRBV7-7 combines with J gene TRBJ2-5; 9 nucleotides match TRBD2. The CDR3 length is 13 residues. Germline-derived CDR1 and CDR2 are SSHAT and FNYEAQ (reference sequence). This CDR3 reads CASGGGAQETQYF. The CDR3 DNA reads as TGTGCTAGCGGCGGGGGGGCTCAAGAGACCCAGTACTTC. Looking up the rest from reference TRBV7-7 and TRBJ2-5 gives the full variable domain: GAGVSQSPRYKVTKRGQDVTLRCDPISSHATLYWYQQALGQGPEFLTYFNYEAQPDKSGLPSDRFSAERPEGSISTLTIQRTEQRDSAMYRCASGGGAQETQYFGPGTRLLVL.

This clonotype was found a few times. The V and J genes are TRBV12-3 or TRBV12-4 and TRBJ2-3, with 7 positions matching TRBD2. The CDR3 is 15 residues long. The V segment lost 1 base and the J segment 5 bases; nucleotides outside the gene matches: 6. The CDR3 DNA is TGTGCCAGCAGTTTAGGGGGGGGGGAGTTAGATACGCAGTATTTT. Translation: CASSLGGGELDTQYF.

This clonotype has a handful of counts. This chain connects TRBV10-3 to TRBJ2-7; 8 positions agree with TRBD1. Germline V gives CDR1 ENHRY, CDR2 SYGVKD. The ends lost 2 bases at V and 4 bases at J; junction bases unmatched: 13. The length of the CDR3 is 17 residues. The chain's CDR3 is CAISEQTVGTGGYEQYF. The CDR3 nucleotides are TGTGCCATCAGTGAGCAAACAGTTGGGACAGGAGGATACGAGCAGTACTTC.